The rows below give T cell receptor beta chains drawn from one sample of a study of blood T cell repertoires in COVID-19. Here immunoSEQ multiplex PCR was the method, and the copy in TCRdb shows in-frame clones only, minus some. The sample includes about 41,000 clones, roughly 87% of them seen just once. Sequences were obtained from peripheral blood. Receptors originate from a man between 60 and 70 years old with acute or convalescent COVID-19. Each CDR3 is given with its conserved first and last residue. Each record gives: J gene, V gene, CDR3 protein.

>TRBJ2-3|TRBV29-1
CSVRTSGGTDTQYF
>TRBJ1-2|TRBV12-3/TRBV12-4
CASGGLGGYTF
>TRBJ2-5|TRBV3-1/TRBV3-2
CASSQYRAETQYF
>TRBJ1-5|TRBV6-2/TRBV6-3
CASSYSTGRQGYQPQHF
>TRBJ1-4|TRBV30
CAWSHGQGGIAGNEKLFF
>TRBJ1-3|TRBV25-1
CASKRDTGPSGNTIYF
>TRBJ1-5|TRBV4-2
CASSQDIDIYQPQHF
>TRBJ1-5|TRBV10-3
CAISVNNQPQHF
>TRBJ2-1|TRBV5-1
CASSPFSGEQFF
>TRBJ1-2|TRBV27
CASSPGIAYGYTF
>TRBJ1-1|TRBV5-8
CASSLAPTRNTEAFF
>TRBJ1-2|TRBV6-5
CASSTGARLVGYTF
>TRBJ2-4|TRBV19
CASSEQIAKNIQYF
>TRBJ2-7|TRBV28
CASSLQEGEQYF
>TRBJ2-1|TRBV29-1
CSVEGGLVSYNEQFF
>TRBJ1-5|TRBV6-5
CASRNRVLGNQPQHF
>TRBJ2-2|TRBV2
CASRLLAGGPGTGELFF
>TRBJ1-4|TRBV9
CASSVDRGNEKLFF
>TRBJ1-1|TRBV19
CASSIRRNTEAFF
>TRBJ2-3|TRBV7-7
CASSAGGQASTDTQYF
>TRBJ1-2|TRBV3-1/TRBV3-2
CASSQGGGWGYGYTF
>TRBJ2-2|TRBV2
CASNLDSRGGELFF
>TRBJ2-5|TRBV6-2/TRBV6-3
CASSYGGQETQYF
>TRBJ1-4|TRBV5-1
CASSPGQGKATNEKLFF
>TRBJ1-5|TRBV5-1
CASSLVGDNQPQHF
>TRBJ1-5|TRBV3-1/TRBV3-2
CASSPDGTGLQHF
>TRBJ2-2|TRBV3-1/TRBV3-2
CASSQAQGGTGELFF
>TRBJ1-2|TRBV12-3/TRBV12-4
CASSPLQGRGYTF
>TRBJ2-3|TRBV5-5
CASSSGQISTDTQYF
>TRBJ2-3|TRBV4-3
CASSQDRASGGAKPTDTQYF
>TRBJ2-5|TRBV5-4
CASSLGPTGQETQYF
>TRBJ1-1|TRBV29-1
CSVVRWSIERDTEAFF
>TRBJ1-1|TRBV12-5
CASGDRGTEAFF
>TRBJ1-2|TRBV12-3/TRBV12-4
CASSLSRGGYTF
>TRBJ2-3|TRBV7-2
CASSLVAGANTDTQYF
>TRBJ1-6|TRBV6-2/TRBV6-3
CASSYRGRYVNSPLHF
>TRBJ2-2|TRBV6-2/TRBV6-3
CASSYVASGVKTGELFF
>TRBJ2-5|TRBV19
CASSMGWGKGAVRETQYF
>TRBJ2-2|TRBV3-1/TRBV3-2
CASTLGLGGTGELFF
>TRBJ1-5|TRBV7-9
CASSWFVGTQNGGNQPQHF
>TRBJ2-2|TRBV11-3
CASSQSTGELFF
>TRBJ2-5|TRBV19
CASSIGTGLGETQYF
>TRBJ1-6|TRBV30
CAWSVRTYQLSSYNSPLHF
>TRBJ1-2|TRBV11-2
CASSLNGRPNYGYTF